One and the same sample provided the 32 T cell receptor beta chains below, sequenced in a study of Tregs in tolerant kidney transplant recipients. Recipients received nonmyeloablative bone marrow transplants from related graft donors, with transient mixed chimerism. Libraries were prepared by immunoSEQ multiplex PCR; TCRdb keeps only in-frame clonotypes and omits some of them. Found here are 74,000 or so clones, 91% of them singletons; the top ten hold around 1.4%. The sequenced sample was CD4+ T cells from blood (PBMCs), obtained 24 months after the transplant. These receptors were collected from a human patient who received a combined kidney and bone marrow transplant. Some T cells may arise from the graft donor.

The V and J genes are TRBV7-2 and TRBJ1-6; D gene unclear. The CDR3 is made up of 15 amino acids. Germline V gene sequence: CDR1 SGHTA, CDR2 FQGNSA. Trimming took 1 base from V and 10 from J, leaving 14 bases between them. This CDR3 reads CASSLVGFPISPLHF. CDR3 DNA sequence: TGTGCCAGCAGCTTAGTCGGGTTCCCTATCTCACCCCTCCACTTT.

The chain couples TRBV5-1 to TRBJ2-7; unclear D gene. The CDR3 totals 17 residues. Germline-derived CDR1 and CDR2 are SGHRS and YFSETQ. Trimming took 0 bases from V and 1 from J, leaving 17 bases between them. CDR3: CASSLAVWAPWSYEQYF. The CDR3 nucleotides read TGCGCCAGCAGCTTGGCCGTTTGGGCCCCATGGTCCTACGAGCAGTACTTC.

The V call is TRBV5-6, the J call TRBJ2-7; no firm D call. This CDR3 is 13 amino acids long. With 0 bases removed from V and 3 bases from J, the gap between germline ends came to 7 bases. The germline V gene encodes CDR1 SGHDT and CDR2 YYEEEE. The CDR3 region is CASSLGAYYEQYF. In DNA form, the CDR3 reads TGTGCCAGCAGCTTGGGGGCATACTACGAGCAGTACTTC.

The rearrangement uses TRBV15 and TRBJ2-3; 8 bases match TRBD2. This CDR3 has 14 amino acids. The V gene's germline CDR1 is LNHNV and CDR2 YYDKDF (reference sequence). V lost 8 bases to trimming and J lost 2 bases; unmatched junction nucleotides: 6. For the CDR3, the DNA is TGTGCCACCCGCGGCGGGAGGACCACAGATACGCAGTATTTT. Its protein is CATRGGRTTDTQYF.

V gene TRBV10-3 combines with J gene TRBJ2-5; 11 bases line up with TRBD2. Germline loops: CDR1 ENHRY, CDR2 SYGVKD. Losses at the gene ends were 8 bases for V and 1 base for J; bases not matched to a gene: 12. This CDR3 spans 17 amino acids. The CDR3 spells CAISLSGTSGSQETQYF. CDR3 DNA: TGTGCCATCTCCCTTTCCGGGACTAGCGGCTCCCAAGAGACCCAGTACTTC.

V is TRBV9 and J is TRBJ2-7, with D unresolved. Trimming cost V 0 bases and J 7 bases, with 14 bases left between them. The CDR3 covers 14 residues. Germline V gene sequence: CDR1 SGDLS, CDR2 YYNGEE. The chain's CDR3 is CASSVGLTAREQYF. The CDR3 nucleotides are TGTGCCAGCAGCGTAGGACTCACCGCTAGGGAGCAGTACTTC.

The rearrangement uses TRBV5-1 and TRBJ1-2; no clear D. V lost 4 bases, J lost 7 bases, and 23 bases lay in between. This CDR3 is 16 amino acids long. CDR1 is SGHRS, CDR2 YFSETQ, per germline. CDR3 nucleotide sequence: TGCGCCAGCAGCGCCGCCGCTCTTCGAAAGGAGTCTGGCTACACCTTC. Its translation: CASSAAALRKESGYTF.

For this clone: One end of the junction is discordant with germline, which a read error may explain. Other DNA sequences from this sample encode an identical CDR3 as well. The chain joins TRBV19 to TRBJ1-6, with D possibly matching TRBD1 (6 bases). The germline gives CDR1 LNHDA, CDR2 SQIVND (reference sequence). The CDR3 has 15 amino acids. CDR3 in amino acids: CASSIGSRGNSPLHF. DNA for the CDR3: TGTGCCAGTAGTATAGGTTCCAGGGGTAATTCCCCCCTCCACTTT.

The rearrangement joins TRBV4-3 to TRBJ2-6; D not certain. This CDR3 comprises 15 residues. Germline-derived CDR1 and CDR2 are LGHNA and YSLEER. Trimming pared 1 base from V and 2 bases from J, leaving 6 bases between. The CDR3, as DNA: TGCGCCAGCAGCCAAGTTCGGGCTGGGGCCAACGTCCTGACTTTC. It translates to CASSQVRAGANVLTF.

CDR3 sequence: CASSPEGTTTDTQYF. DNA for the CDR3: TGCGCCAGCAGCCCGGAGGGGACTACGACAGATACGCAGTATTTT. This chain uses TRBV4-3 with TRBJ2-3; TRBD2 agrees at 7 bases. Germline loops: CDR1 LGHNA, CDR2 YSLEER. The J segment lost 3 bases and the V segment lost 4 bases, leaving 7 bases of the junction unmatched. This CDR3 spans 15 amino acids.

The chain couples TRBV5-1 to TRBJ2-2; 7 bases match TRBD1. In germline, CDR1 is SGHRS, CDR2 YFSETQ. Losses at the gene ends were 7 bases for V and 4 bases for J; bases not matched to a gene: 10. The CDR3 is made up of 15 amino acids. CDR3 sequence reads: CASRLATGFTGELFF. The CDR3 DNA follows: TGCGCCAGCCGACTCGCGACAGGGTTCACCGGGGAGCTGTTTTTT.

Turning to this clone: Other DNA sequences in this sample translate to the same CDR3. The rearrangement uses TRBV7-9 and TRBJ1-6, with D unresolved. This CDR3 is 16 amino acids long. Germline assignment: CDR1 SEHNR and CDR2 FQNEAQ (reference sequence). V dropped 8 bases and J dropped 10 bases, with 24 bases sitting between them. CDR3 amino acids: CASGRGGSRFGSPLHF. DNA of the CDR3: TGTGCCAGCGGGCGCGGAGGATCAAGATTTGGGTCACCCCTCCACTTT.

This chain joins TRBV12-2 and TRBJ2-7; the table assigns TRBD2, which was not confirmed against the DNA. TRBV12-2 is a listed pseudogene. CDR3 length equals 15 residues. The CDR3 sequence: CASRSRMRDGYEQYF. The DNA for the CDR3 is TGTGCAAGTCGCTCCCGGATGCGGGATGGTTACGAGCAGTACTTC.

The chain recombines TRBV28 with TRBJ2-7; 7 bases fit TRBD1. The CDR3 has 12 amino acids. CDR1 and CDR2 (germline): MDHEN, SYDVKM. Trimming removed 5 bases from V and 8 bases from J; junction bases left unmatched: 6. CDR3 bases: TGTGCCAGCAGTCAAGACAGGGTCAAGCAGTACTTC. As protein: CASSQDRVKQYF.

V usage is TRBV27 and J usage is TRBJ1-2; TRBD1 agrees at 12 bases. After removal of 5 bases from V and 7 bases from J, the junction contained 11 bases not matched to a gene. Germline CDR1 is MNHEY and CDR2 is SMNVEV (reference sequence). CDR3 size: 16 residues. In DNA, the CDR3 is TGTGCCAGCAGTCCAGTCCCGGGACAGGGGGCTGGTGGCTACACCTTC. Protein: CASSPVPGQGAGGYTF.

The V and J genes are TRBV11-3 and TRBJ1-5; perhaps TRBD1 as D (5 bases). The CDR3 contains 12 residues. V was cut by 5 bases and J by 9 bases, with 11 bases left in between. The germline gives CDR1 SGHNT, CDR2 YENEEA. The CDR3 loop is CASSRLQGPQHF. DNA of the CDR3: TGTGCCAGCAGCCGACTCCAGGGGCCCCAGCATTTT.

The chain carries TRBV9 and TRBJ2-2, with D possibly being TRBD2 (6 bases). CDR1 is SGDLS, CDR2 YYNGEE, per germline. V was clipped by 0 bases and J by 0 bases, with 9 bases between them. This CDR3 contains 16 residues. CDR3 region: CASSVGPGANTGELFF. DNA of the CDR3: TGTGCCAGCAGCGTAGGCCCGGGGGCGAACACCGGGGAGCTGTTTTTT.

This clone was found many times. The chain uses TRBV21-1 and TRBJ2-3; the listed D gene, TRBD1, was not tested against the DNA. TRBV21-1 is reported as a pseudogene. The CDR3 covers 15 residues. CDR3 sequence reads: CASSRGQYFADTQYF. The CDR3 region has the DNA TGTGCCAGCAGCAGGGGACAGTATTTCGCAGATACGCAGTATTTT.

This CDR3 is CASSYTDQPEAFF. CDR3 bases: TGTGCCAGCAGTTACACAGACCAGCCTGAAGCTTTCTTT. The chain carries TRBV27 and TRBJ1-1; D not certain. The CDR3 sequence is 13 residues long. The germline CDR1 and CDR2 sequences are MNHEY and SMNVEV (reference sequence). The V and J ends lost 4 bases and 6 bases respectively, with 12 bases between them.

The chain employs TRBV7-9 and TRBJ2-1; D perhaps matches TRBD1 (5 bases). This CDR3 is built from 17 residues. V was clipped by 5 bases and J by 7 bases, with 24 bases between them. CDR1 is SEHNR, CDR2 FQNEAQ, per germline (reference sequence). CDR3 amino acids: CASSTLGRRGLGNEQFF. For the CDR3, the DNA is TGTGCCAGCAGCACCCTCGGGCGAAGGGGCTTAGGGAATGAGCAGTTCTTC.

In its sample, this clone was seen a few times. The rearrangement links TRBV19 to TRBJ2-7; TRBD1 aligns across 10 bases. This CDR3 is 14 amino acids long. The V and J ends lost 5 bases and 7 bases, in that order; junction bases with no gene match: 8. CDR1 and CDR2 (germline): LNHDA, SQIVND (reference sequence). In nucleotides, the CDR3 is TGTGCCAGTAGTCTCCGGGACAGGGGTGAAGAGCAGTACTTC. Translating it yields CASSLRDRGEEQYF.

This chain connects TRBV18 to TRBJ1-2; D remains unclear. This CDR3 contains 15 residues. V lost 3 bases and J lost 3, with 14 bases in between. Germline loops: CDR1 KGHSH, CDR2 LQKENI. Here the CDR3 reads CASSPLPNTDYGYTF. DNA of the CDR3: TGTGCCAGCTCACCCCTACCAAACACAGACTATGGCTACACCTTC.

The chain combines TRBV7-9 with TRBJ2-1, with 8 positions matching TRBD2. The CDR3 length is 17 residues. With 1 base clipped from V and 15 bases from J, the junction kept 20 bases outside the gene matches. The V gene's germline CDR1 is SEHNR and CDR2 FQNEAQ (reference sequence). The DNA for the CDR3 is TGTGCCAGCAGCTTAGGCCGCAACCTCTTAGCGGGGAACTCGAGGTTCTTC. Translation gives CASSLGRNLLAGNSRFF.

The genes are TRBV27 and TRBJ2-7; no clear D. Trimming took 2 bases from V and 1 from J, leaving 9 bases between them. The length of the CDR3 is 14 residues. Germline CDR1 and CDR2: MNHEY and SMNVEV (reference sequence). DNA of the CDR3: TGTGCCAGCAGTTTAGCGTACCTGTCCTACGAGCAGTACTTC. Translation: CASSLAYLSYEQYF.

The gene calls are TRBV6-6 and TRBJ2-1; D is unclear. Between the trimmed V and J ends, which lost 1 base and 6 bases, there was a span of 10 bases. Germline-derived CDR1 and CDR2 are MNHNY and SVGAGI (reference sequence). The CDR3 is 14 residues long. CDR3 loop: CASSYYAVANEQFF. CDR3 DNA sequence: TGTGCCAGCAGTTACTACGCCGTGGCCAATGAGCAGTTCTTC.

The chain employs TRBV9 and TRBJ1-4; possible D gene TRBD1, 5 bases. The length of the CDR3 is 15 residues. Per germline, CDR1 SGDLS and CDR2 YYNGEE. Deletions cut 0 bases from V and 7 bases from J, with 13 bases between. The CDR3 loop is CASSVGSGVFEKLFF. The CDR3 DNA reads as TGTGCCAGCAGCGTAGGGTCGGGGGTGTTTGAAAAACTGTTTTTT.

The chain carries TRBV5-1 and TRBJ2-5, with 14 bases fitting TRBD2. The assigned J gene may be wrong: the sequence end matches TRBJ2-7 better. The germline CDR1 and CDR2 sequences are SGHRS and YFSETQ. This CDR3 has 18 residues. The CDR3 protein is CASSYRLAGGPLRYEQYF. For the CDR3, the DNA is TGCGCCAGCAGCTACCGACTAGCGGGAGGGCCCCTAAGGTACGAGCAGTACTTC.

The chain links TRBV12-5 to TRBJ1-1; D is perhaps TRBD1 (5 bases). CDR1 LGHNT and CDR2 FRNRAP come from the germline V gene. V was cut by 2 bases and J by 1 base, with 8 bases left in between. CDR3 length equals 14 residues. The CDR3: CASGLQGGNTEAFF. DNA of the CDR3: TGTGCTAGTGGTTTGCAGGGAGGGAACACTGAAGCTTTCTTT.

This clone was seen once. This chain uses TRBV2 with TRBJ2-1; 9 positions agree with TRBD1. This CDR3 has 15 amino acids. Trimming cost V 4 bases and J 6 bases; bases outside gene matches: 7. The V gene's germline CDR1 is SNHLY and CDR2 FYNNEI. The CDR3 region is CASSVQGTGINEQFF. The CDR3 DNA follows: TGTGCCAGCAGTGTTCAAGGGACAGGGATCAATGAGCAGTTCTTC.

The chain joins TRBV5-1 to TRBJ2-3; maybe TRBD2 (5 bases). Germline lookup yields CDR1 SGHRS and CDR2 YFSETQ. This CDR3 region has 14 residues. V lost 6 bases to trimming and J lost 1 base, with 12 bases between them. This CDR3 is CASKPYGGTDTQYF. The CDR3 region has the DNA TGCGCCAGCAAGCCTTACGGGGGCACAGATACGCAGTATTTT.

This CDR3 is CASSVSRGRGRNTIYF. The CDR3 coding sequence is TGTGCCAGCAGTGTCTCCAGGGGAAGGGGCCGAAACACCATATATTTT. The chain has TRBV27 and TRBJ1-3; a possible D gene is TRBD1 (6 bases). The CDR3 spans 16 residues. Germline CDR1 and CDR2: MNHEY and SMNVEV (reference sequence). V dropped 5 bases and J dropped 5 bases, with 19 bases sitting between them.

The chain links TRBV5-4 to TRBJ2-7, with a possible D match to TRBD2 (6 bases). The ends were cut back, 3 bases at V and 0 bases at J, with 10 bases in the middle. The CDR3 runs to 14 residues. Germline V gene lookup returns CDR1 SGHNT and CDR2 YYREEE (reference sequence). The CDR3 region has the DNA TGTGCCAGCAGCTCACCGACTAGCTCCTACGAGCAGTACTTC. The encoded protein is CASSSPTSSYEQYF.